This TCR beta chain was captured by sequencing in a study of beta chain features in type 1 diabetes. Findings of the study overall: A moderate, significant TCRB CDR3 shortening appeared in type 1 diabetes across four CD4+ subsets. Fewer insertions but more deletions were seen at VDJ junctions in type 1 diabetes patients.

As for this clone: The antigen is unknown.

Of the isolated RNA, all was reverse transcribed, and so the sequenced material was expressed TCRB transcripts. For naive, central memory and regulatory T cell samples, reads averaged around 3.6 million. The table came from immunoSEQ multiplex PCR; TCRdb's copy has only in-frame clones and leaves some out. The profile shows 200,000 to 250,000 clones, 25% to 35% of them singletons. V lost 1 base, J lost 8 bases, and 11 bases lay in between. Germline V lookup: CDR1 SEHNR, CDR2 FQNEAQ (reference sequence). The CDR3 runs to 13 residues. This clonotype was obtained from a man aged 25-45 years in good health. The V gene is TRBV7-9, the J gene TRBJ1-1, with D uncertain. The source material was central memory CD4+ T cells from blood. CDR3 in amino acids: CASSLEGGIEAFF. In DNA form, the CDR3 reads TGTGCCAGCAGCTTAGAAGGTGGTATCGAAGCTTTCTTT.